This entry concerns a single T cell receptor (beta chain). This specimen comes from a study of blood T cell repertoires in COVID-19. Study-wide background: Some COVID-19 samples were acute and others convalescent; all came from the United States, Italy and Spain. PBMCs, B-cell-depleted T cells, or T cells provided the cDNA or gDNA that made up the material.

Original processing methods: It was from reference gene primer amplification that nucleated cell counts were estimated. Sequencing was performed with immunoSEQ multiplex PCR; in TCRdb, only in-frame clones are kept and a portion is missing. V, J and clone size derive from that table, while D and trimming were established from the DNA sequence. The sample carries roughly 200,000 clones, roughly 90% recorded once. The CDR3 length is 13 residues. The V end was cut by 0 bases, the J end by 2 bases, with 4 bases between. Germline V gene data show CDR1 as SGHAT and CDR2 as FQDESV (reference sequence). This chain connects TRBV11-1 to TRBJ2-5; no firm D call. Sample: peripheral blood. The receptor was derived from a man aged 18 to 29 with active or convalescent COVID-19. As DNA, the CDR3 is TGTGCCAGCAGCTTAGCGGAGCAAGAGACCCAGTACTTC. This gives the protein CASSLAEQETQYF. Drawing the rest from reference TRBV11-1 and TRBJ2-5, the complete variable domain is EAEVAQSPRYKITEKSQAVAFWCDPISGHATLYWYRQILGQGPELLVQFQDESVVDDSQLPKDRFSAERLKGVDSTLKIQPAELGDSAMYLCASSLAEQETQYFGPGTRLLVL.